This TCR beta chain was sequenced for a study of T cell changes during pregnancy in multiple sclerosis (dated by TCRdb to the late 2010s). For context, the study as a whole: The study looked at changes in the T cell repertoire across pregnancy in women with multiple sclerosis.

From the germline V gene, CDR1 is MNHEY and CDR2 is SVGAGI. Compared with germline, V lacks 4 bases and J lacks 7 bases; bases without a gene match: 1. The CDR3 runs 14 residues from the cysteine to the phenylalanine. CDR3 DNA only is kept here, 42 bases in frame from base 1. Libraries were built with the immunoSEQ multiplex PCR assay. What TCRdb holds here is the immuneACCESS table cut down to in-frame rearrangements. Part of the clones is not present; checked against another copy, under half of the missing clones reflect an unresolved V gene, and the others are unexplained. The sample contains approximately 68,000 clones, 91% of them found a single time. Roughly 0.7% of the sample rests with the top ten. Concerning this clone itself: Its antigen remains undetermined. No qualities accompany the bases; no much larger clone lies one base away.

This clonotype was obtained from a female donor in good health, enrolled as a control in a pregnancy study. The sequence joins TRBV6-5 to TRBJ2-1; TRBD2 fits 13 bases in the junction. The sample consisted of peripheral blood, taken in the third trimester of pregnancy. The sequenced DNA is TGTGCCAGCAGTTCGACTAGCGGGGGGAATGAGCAGTTCTTC. Translated, this is CASSSTSGGNEQFF.